This T cell receptor beta chain is drawn from a study of T cell repertoires in cytomegalovirus infection. Across the study: It was the public TCR beta signatures that indicated both CMV infection and matching HLA type.

TCRdb processed the reads anew with MiXCR; each CDR3 protein has one entry. Among 450,000 to 550,000 distinct CDR3 sequences listed, 16% were seen once. This clonotype occurred a few times. What it binds is not known. The junction and the germline gene differ at one end; a read error may be behind it. Germline V gene lookup returns CDR1 MGHRA and CDR2 YSYEKL. The CDR3 is made up of 14 amino acids. The study, taken as a whole, reports: Totalled public TCR beta family frequency picked out people who carried CMV plus the relevant HLA.

The receptor was isolated from a human donor in good health (CMV status not recorded). Some clones in this sample may be carry-over from other donors' samples. This chain joins TRBV4-1 and TRBJ2-7; 8 bases match TRBD1. The sample consisted of CD8+ T cells from PBMCs. The DNA of the CDR3 is TGCGCCAGCAGCGAAGACAGGGGCCCCTACGAGCAGTACTTC. This translates into CASSEDRGPYEQYF.